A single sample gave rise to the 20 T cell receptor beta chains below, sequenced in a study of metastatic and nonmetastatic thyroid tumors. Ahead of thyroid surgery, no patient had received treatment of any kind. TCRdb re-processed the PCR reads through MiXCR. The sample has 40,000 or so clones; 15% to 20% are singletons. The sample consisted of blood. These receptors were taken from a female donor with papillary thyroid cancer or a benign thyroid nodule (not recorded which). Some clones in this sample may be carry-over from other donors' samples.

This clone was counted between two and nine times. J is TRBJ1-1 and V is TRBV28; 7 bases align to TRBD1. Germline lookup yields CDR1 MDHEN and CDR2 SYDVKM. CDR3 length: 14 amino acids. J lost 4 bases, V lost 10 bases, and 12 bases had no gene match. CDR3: CATRPQGDGTEAFF. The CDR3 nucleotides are TGTGCCACCCGACCGCAGGGGGACGGCACTGAAGCTTTCTTT.

The CDR3: CASGLSRTSGTYDKQFF. DNA of the CDR3: TGTGCTAGTGGTTTGTCACGGACTAGCGGGACGTACGATAAGCAGTTCTTC. The chain uses TRBV12-5 and TRBJ2-1; TRBD2 aligns across 12 bases. The V and J ends lost 2 bases and 11 bases, in that order; junction bases with no gene match: 13. Germline assignment: CDR1 LGHNT and CDR2 FRNRAP. The CDR3 is 17 residues long.

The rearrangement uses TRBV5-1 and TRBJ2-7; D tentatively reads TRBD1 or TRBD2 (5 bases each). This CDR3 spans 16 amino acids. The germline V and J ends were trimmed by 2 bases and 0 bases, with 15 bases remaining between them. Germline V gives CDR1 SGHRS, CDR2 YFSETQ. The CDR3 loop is CASSLSPGPPSYEQYF. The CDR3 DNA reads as TGCGCCAGCAGCTTAAGTCCGGGACCTCCCTCCTACGAGCAGTACTTC.

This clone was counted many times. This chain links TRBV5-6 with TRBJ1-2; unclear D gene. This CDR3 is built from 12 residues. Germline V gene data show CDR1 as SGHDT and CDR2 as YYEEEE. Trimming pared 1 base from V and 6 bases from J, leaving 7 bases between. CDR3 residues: CASSLIDDGYTF. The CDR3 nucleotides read TGTGCCAGCAGCTTGATCGATGATGGCTACACCTTC.

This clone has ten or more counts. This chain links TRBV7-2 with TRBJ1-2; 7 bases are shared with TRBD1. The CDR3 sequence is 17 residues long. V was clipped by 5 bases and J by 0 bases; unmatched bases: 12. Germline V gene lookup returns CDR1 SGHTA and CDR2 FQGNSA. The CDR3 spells CASSEHRGQLANYGYTF. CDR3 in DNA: TGTGCCAGCAGCGAACACCGGGGACAGTTAGCTAACTATGGCTACACCTTC.

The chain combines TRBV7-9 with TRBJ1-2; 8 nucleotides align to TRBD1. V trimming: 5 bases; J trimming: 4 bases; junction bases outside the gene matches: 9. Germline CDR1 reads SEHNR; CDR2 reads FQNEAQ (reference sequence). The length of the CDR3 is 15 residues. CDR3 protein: CASSLVGQVGYGYTF. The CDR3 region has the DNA TGTGCCAGCAGCCTAGTGGGACAGGTGGGCTATGGCTACACCTTC.

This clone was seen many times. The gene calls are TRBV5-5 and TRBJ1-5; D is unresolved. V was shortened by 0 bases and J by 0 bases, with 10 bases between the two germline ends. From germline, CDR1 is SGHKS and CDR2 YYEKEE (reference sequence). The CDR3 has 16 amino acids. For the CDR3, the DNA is TGTGCCAGCAGCTTGGCGTCCGGGTATAGCAATCAGCCCCAGCATTTT. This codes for CASSLASGYSNQPQHF.

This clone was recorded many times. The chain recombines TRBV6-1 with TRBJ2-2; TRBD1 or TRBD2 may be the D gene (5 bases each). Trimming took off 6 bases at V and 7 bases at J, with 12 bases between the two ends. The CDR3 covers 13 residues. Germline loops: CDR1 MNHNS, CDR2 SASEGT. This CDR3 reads CASSWGRNGELFF. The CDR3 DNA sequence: TGTGCCAGCAGCTGGGGACGGAACGGGGAGCTGTTTTTT.

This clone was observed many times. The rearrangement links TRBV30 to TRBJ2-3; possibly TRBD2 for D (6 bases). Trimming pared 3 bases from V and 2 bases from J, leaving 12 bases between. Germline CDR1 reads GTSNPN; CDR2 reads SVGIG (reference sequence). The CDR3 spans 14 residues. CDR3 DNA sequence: TGTGCCTGGAGGGAGGGATACCCCACAGATACGCAGTATTTT. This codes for CAWREGYPTDTQYF.

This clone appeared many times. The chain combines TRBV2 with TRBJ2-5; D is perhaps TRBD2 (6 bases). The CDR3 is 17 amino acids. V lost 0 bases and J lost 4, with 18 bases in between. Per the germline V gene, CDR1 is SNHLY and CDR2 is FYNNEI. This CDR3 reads CASSEAPLAQRGETQYF. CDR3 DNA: TGTGCCAGCAGTGAAGCGCCTCTAGCGCAAAGAGGAGAGACCCAGTACTTC.

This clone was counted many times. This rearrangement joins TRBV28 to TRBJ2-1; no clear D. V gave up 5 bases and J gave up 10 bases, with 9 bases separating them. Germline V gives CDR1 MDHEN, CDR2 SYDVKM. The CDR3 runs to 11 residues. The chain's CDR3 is CASSHVGEQFF. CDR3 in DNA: TGTGCCAGCAGTCACGTGGGCGAGCAGTTCTTC.

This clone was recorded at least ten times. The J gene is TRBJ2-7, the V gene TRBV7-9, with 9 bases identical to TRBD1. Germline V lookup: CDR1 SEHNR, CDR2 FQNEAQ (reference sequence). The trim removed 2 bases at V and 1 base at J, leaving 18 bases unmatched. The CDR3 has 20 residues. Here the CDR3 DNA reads TGTGCCAGCAGCTTATCTCTCGGGACAGGGCATCAGGGGGGATCCTACGAGCAGTACTTC. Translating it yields CASSLSLGTGHQGGSYEQYF.

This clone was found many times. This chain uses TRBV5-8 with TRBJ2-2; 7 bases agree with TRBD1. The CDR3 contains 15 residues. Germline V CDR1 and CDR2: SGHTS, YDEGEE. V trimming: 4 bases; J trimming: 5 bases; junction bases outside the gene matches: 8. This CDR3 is CASSQTGRGTGELFF. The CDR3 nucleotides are TGTGCCAGCAGCCAGACAGGGAGAGGTACCGGGGAGCTGTTTTTT.

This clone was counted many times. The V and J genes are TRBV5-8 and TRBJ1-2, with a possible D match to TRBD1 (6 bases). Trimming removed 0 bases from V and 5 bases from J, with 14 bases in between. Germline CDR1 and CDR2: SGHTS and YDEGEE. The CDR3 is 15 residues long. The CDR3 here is CASSLDRQGRYGYTF. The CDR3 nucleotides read TGTGCCAGCAGCTTGGACCGTCAGGGGCGGTATGGCTACACCTTC.

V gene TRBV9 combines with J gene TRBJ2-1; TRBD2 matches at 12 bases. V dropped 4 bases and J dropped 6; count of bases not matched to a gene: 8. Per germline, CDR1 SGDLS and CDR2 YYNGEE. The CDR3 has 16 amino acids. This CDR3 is CASSSRTSGTRNEQFF. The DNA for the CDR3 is TGTGCCAGCAGCTCCCGGACTAGCGGGACCCGCAATGAGCAGTTCTTC.

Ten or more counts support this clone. The CDR3 loop reads CASSRNTASYEQYF. The CDR3 nucleotides are TGTGCCAGCAGCCGAAATACAGCATCCTACGAGCAGTACTTC. V usage is TRBV3-1 and J usage is TRBJ2-7; D uncertain. Trimming pared 4 bases from V and 1 base from J, leaving 11 bases between. Per the germline V gene, CDR1 is LGHDT and CDR2 is YNNKEL (reference sequence). CDR3 size: 14 residues.

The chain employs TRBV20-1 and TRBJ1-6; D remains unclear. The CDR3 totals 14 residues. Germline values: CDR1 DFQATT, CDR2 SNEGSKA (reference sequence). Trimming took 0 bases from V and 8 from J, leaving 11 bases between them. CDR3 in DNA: TGCAGTGCTAGAGATCGGTGTGGGGATTCACCCCTCCACTTT. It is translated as CSARDRCGDSPLHF.

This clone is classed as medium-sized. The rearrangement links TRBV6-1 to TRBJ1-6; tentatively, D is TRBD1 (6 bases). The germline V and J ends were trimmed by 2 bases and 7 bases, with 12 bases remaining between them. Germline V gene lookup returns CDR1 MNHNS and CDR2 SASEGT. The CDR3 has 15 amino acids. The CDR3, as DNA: TGTGCCAGCAGTGAAATGTCAGGGGCAAATTCACCCCTCCACTTT. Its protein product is CASSEMSGANSPLHF.

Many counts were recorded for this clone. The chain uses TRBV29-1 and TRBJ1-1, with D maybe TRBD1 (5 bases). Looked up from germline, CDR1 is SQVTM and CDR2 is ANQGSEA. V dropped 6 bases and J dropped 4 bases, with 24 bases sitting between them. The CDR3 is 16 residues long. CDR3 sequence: CSVKHRRGTRGTEAFF. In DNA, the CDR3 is TGCAGCGTCAAACATAGGAGGGGCACCCGGGGCACTGAAGCTTTCTTT.

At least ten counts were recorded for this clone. The CDR3 region has the DNA TGTGCCAGCAGTCGGACAGGGGGGTTCACCGGGGAGCTGTTTTTT. Translation: CASSRTGGFTGELFF. The V call is TRBV2, the J call TRBJ2-2; TRBD1 agrees at 10 bases. CDR1 and CDR2 (germline): SNHLY, FYNNEI. The CDR3 sequence is 15 residues long. V dropped 5 bases and J dropped 4; count of bases not matched to a gene: 4.